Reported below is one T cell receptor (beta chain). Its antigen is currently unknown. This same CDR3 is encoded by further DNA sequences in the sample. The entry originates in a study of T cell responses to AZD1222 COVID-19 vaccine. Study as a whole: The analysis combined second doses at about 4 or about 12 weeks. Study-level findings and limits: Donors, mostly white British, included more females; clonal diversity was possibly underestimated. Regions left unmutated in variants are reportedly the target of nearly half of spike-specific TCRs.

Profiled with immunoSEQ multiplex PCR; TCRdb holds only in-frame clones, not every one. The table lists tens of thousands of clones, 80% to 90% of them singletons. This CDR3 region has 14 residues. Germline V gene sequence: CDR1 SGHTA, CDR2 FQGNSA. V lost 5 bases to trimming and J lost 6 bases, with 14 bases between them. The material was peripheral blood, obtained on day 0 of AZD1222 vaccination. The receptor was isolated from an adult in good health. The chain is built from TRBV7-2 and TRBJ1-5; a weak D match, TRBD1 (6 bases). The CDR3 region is CASSLRQGGQPQHF. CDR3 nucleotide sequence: TGTGCCAGCAGCCTGCGACAAGGGGGTCAGCCCCAGCATTTT. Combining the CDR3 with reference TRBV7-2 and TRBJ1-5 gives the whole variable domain GAGVSQSPSNKVTEKGKDVELRCDPISGHTALYWYRQSLGQGLEFLIYFQGNSAPDKSGLPSDRFSAERTGGSVSTLTIQRTQQEDSAVYLCASSLRQGGQPQHFGDGTRLSIL.